One sample yielded the 29 T cell receptor beta chains listed below, sequenced in a study of spatial heterogeneity in lung cancer. The time point was: sample taken at primary tumor resection. Unsorted whole RNA from tumor, nontumor lung or frozen PBMC underwent sequencing. TCRdb analysed the 5' RACE reads with MiXCR anew, one entry per CDR3 protein. Seen here are under 15,000 distinct CDR3 sequences, 5% to 6% observed once, and the top ten hold less than 45%. Here the sequenced sample was lung tumor tissue, taken at surgery. These receptors were obtained from a human donor with early-stage non-small cell lung cancer.

Of note for this clonotype: This beta chain is an off-target read within a library intended for alpha chains, so its frequency means little. The CDR3: CASSYSYGIGTGELFF. CDR3 nucleotide sequence: TGTGCCAGCAGTTACTCGTATGGAATCGGAACCGGGGAGCTGTTTTTT. This rearrangement joins TRBV6-5 to TRBJ2-2; the D is unclear. The CDR3 runs 16 residues. CDR1 is MNHEY, CDR2 SVGAGI, per germline. Trimming removed 0 bases from V and 5 bases from J, with 13 bases in between.

This clonotype came up many times. This beta chain is an off-target read within a library intended for alpha chains, so its frequency means little. J is TRBJ2-7 and V is TRBV6-6, with D possibly being TRBD2 (6 bases). Trimming took 6 bases from V and 3 from J, leaving 12 bases between them. The CDR3 is 13 residues long. Germline V gene lookup returns CDR1 MNHNY and CDR2 SVGAGI (reference sequence). CDR3 coding DNA: TGTGCCAGCAGCCTCCCCGGGGGCTACGAGCAGTACTTC. This gives the protein CASSLPGGYEQYF.

This clonotype has ten or more counts. A library made for alpha chains picked up this beta chain off target, so its size means little. V gene TRBV19 combines with J gene TRBJ1-5, with D unresolved. CDR3 length: 15 residues. Trimming cost V 7 bases and J 4 bases, with 17 bases left between them. CDR1 is LNHDA, CDR2 SQIVND, per germline (reference sequence). The CDR3 reads CASTRPGFGNQPQHF. In nucleotides, the CDR3 is TGTGCCAGTACCCGCCCCGGTTTTGGAAATCAGCCCCAGCATTTT.

Many counts were recorded for this clonotype. Being off target in a library aimed at alpha chains, this beta chain has a size of little meaning. The rearrangement uses TRBV7-2 and TRBJ1-1; 11 positions match TRBD1. V lost 5 bases and J lost 4; bases outside the gene matches: 9. CDR1 and CDR2 from the germline V gene are SGHTA and FQGNSA. The CDR3 contains 16 residues. The CDR3 region has the DNA TGTGCCAGCAGCCAGGACAGGGGGCGGAAGGGCACTGAAGCTTTCTTT. Its protein product is CASSQDRGRKGTEAFF.

Many counts were recorded for this clonotype. This beta chain is an off-target read within a library intended for alpha chains, so its frequency means little. This chain joins TRBV11-2 and TRBJ2-2; 11 bases agree with TRBD2. The CDR3 extends over 16 amino acids. Germline values: CDR1 SGHAT, CDR2 FQNNGV. This CDR3 reads CASETRSGRAAGELFF. DNA for the CDR3: TGTGCAAGCGAGACCCGTAGCGGGAGGGCCGCCGGGGAGCTGTTTTTT.

At least ten counts were recorded for this clonotype. Because the library targeted alpha chains, this beta chain is an off-target read whose size means little. The genes are TRBV29-1 and TRBJ1-2; D remains unclear. CDR3 length equals 12 residues. V was cut by 6 bases and J by 8 bases, with 16 bases left in between. The V gene's germline CDR1 is SQVTM and CDR2 ANQGSEA. In nucleotides, the CDR3 is TGCAGCGTCTCACTCGACCACGCCGGCTACACCTTC. Translating it yields CSVSLDHAGYTF. Combining the CDR3 with reference TRBV29-1 and TRBJ1-2 gives the whole variable domain SAVISQKPSRDICQRGTSLTIQCQVDSQVTMMFWYRQQPGQSLTLIATANQGSEATYESGFVIDKFPISRPNLTFSTLTVSNMSPEDSSIYLCSVSLDHAGYTFGSGTRLTVV.

Comment on this clonotype: This beta chain slipped into a library made for alpha chains as a stray read, so its size is not meaningful. The gene calls are TRBV7-2 and TRBJ2-1; D not resolved. In germline, CDR1 is SGHTA, CDR2 FQGNSA. The germline V and J ends were trimmed by 1 base and 4 bases, with 8 bases remaining between them. The CDR3 sequence is 14 residues long. The CDR3 DNA sequence: TGTGCCAGCAGCTTAGAGGGTCAATACAATGAGCAGTTCTTC. Translating it yields CASSLEGQYNEQFF.

Details on this clonotype: This beta chain turned up in a library designed for alpha chains; as an off-target read, its abundance says little. The rearrangement links TRBV20-1 to TRBJ2-1; 14 bases fit TRBD2. V shed 5 bases, J shed 7 bases, and the junction held 13 bases outside the gene matches. Germline CDR1 DFQATT, CDR2 SNEGSKA (reference sequence). CDR3 length: 17 residues. The DNA of the CDR3 is TGCAGTGCTCCCCCGGGACTAGCGGGAGTTGGCCGGAATGAGCAGTTCTTC. This gives the protein CSAPPGLAGVGRNEQFF.

This clonotype was counted ten times or more. For a library built for alpha chains, this beta chain is a stray read; little rests on its size. The chain employs TRBV6-2 or TRBV6-3 and TRBJ1-4; TRBD1 matches at 10 bases. Germline values: CDR1 MNHEY, CDR2 SVGEGT. Losses at the gene ends were 1 base for V and 7 bases for J; bases not matched to a gene: 3. The CDR3 has 15 amino acids. The CDR3 spells CASSYFGQGVEKLFF. CDR3 nucleotides: TGTGCCAGCAGTTACTTCGGACAGGGGGTTGAAAAACTGTTTTTT.

This clonotype was seen repeatedly, ten times or more. This beta chain lies outside the target of a library built for alpha chains; its clone size means little. The genes are TRBV10-3 and TRBJ2-3, with D tentatively TRBD1 or TRBD2 (6 bases each). The CDR3 is made up of 13 amino acids. The germline CDR1 and CDR2 sequences are ENHRY and SYGVKD. Trimming took 10 bases from V and 4 from J, leaving 15 bases between them. The CDR3 DNA follows: TGTGCCACCGAGGTCGGGGGCGCAGATACGCAGTATTTT. Protein sequence: CATEVGGADTQYF.

This clonotype was recorded many times. This beta chain came through as a stray read in a library set up for alpha chains, and its size says little. CDR3 region: CSARSSNTIYF. The CDR3 nucleotides read TGCAGTGCTCGCTCATCCAACACCATATATTTT. The V and J genes are TRBV20-1 and TRBJ1-3; D gene unclear. Trimming stripped 5 bases from V and 7 bases from J, with 9 bases between. The V gene's germline CDR1 is DFQATT and CDR2 SNEGSKA (reference sequence). The CDR3 totals 11 residues.

Many counts were recorded for this clonotype. This beta chain was picked up by a library intended for alpha chains and is off target, so its count carries little meaning. This chain joins TRBV12-3 or TRBV12-4 and TRBJ1-6; a possible D gene is TRBD1 (6 bases). The CDR3 loop spans 14 amino acids. Trimming shortened V by 8 bases and J by 7 bases, and 15 bases separated the two germline ends. DNA for the CDR3: TGTGCCAGCGCATCTACAGGGTACAATTCACCCCTCCACTTT. The encoded protein is CASASTGYNSPLHF.

The sample holds many counts of this clonotype. Since it is a stray read in a library aimed at alpha chains, this beta chain has a size that is not meaningful. V is TRBV10-3 and J is TRBJ1-2; tentatively, D is TRBD1 (5 bases). V lost 7 bases, J lost 4 bases, and 10 bases lay in between. Per germline, CDR1 ENHRY and CDR2 SYGVKD. There are 12 residues in the CDR3. CDR3 amino acids: CAIMERGYGYTF. The CDR3 nucleotides read TGTGCCATCATGGAGAGGGGCTATGGCTACACCTTC.

At least ten counts were recorded for this clonotype. Because the library targeted alpha chains, this beta chain is an off-target read whose size means little. The chain joins TRBV6-6 to TRBJ1-2, with TRBD1 matching over 8 bases. The CDR3 has 14 amino acids. Germline CDR1 and CDR2: MNHNY and SVGAGI (reference sequence). Trimming took 0 bases from V and 5 from J; bases not matched to a gene: 2. CDR3 sequence reads: CASSYSDRVYGYTF. In DNA, the CDR3 is TGTGCCAGCAGTTACTCGGACAGGGTTTATGGCTACACCTTC.

In this sample, this clonotype turned up many times. Because this beta chain is a stray read in a library intended to capture alpha chains, its abundance should not be given much weight. V gene TRBV11-1 combines with J gene TRBJ2-1; D is uncertain. Germline V CDR1 and CDR2: SGHAT, FQDESV (reference sequence). V gave up 5 bases and J gave up 12 bases, with 14 bases separating them. There are 12 residues in the CDR3. Here the CDR3 DNA reads TGTGCCAGCAGCGTAGAACAAGGCGTGCAGTTCTTC. Translation: CASSVEQGVQFF.

This clonotype has at least ten counts. The size of this beta chain means little, since it is a stray read in a library made for alpha chains. This rearrangement joins TRBV6-2 or TRBV6-3 to TRBJ2-7; possibly TRBD1 for D (6 bases). Germline assignment: CDR1 MNHEY and CDR2 SVGEGT. Trimming stripped 5 bases from V and 7 bases from J, with 15 bases between. This CDR3 is built from 13 residues. The CDR3 sequence: CASSNNRDREQYF. The CDR3 coding sequence is TGTGCCAGCAGTAACAACAGGGATAGGGAGCAGTACTTC.

Many counts were recorded for this clonotype. Because the library targeted alpha chains, this beta chain is an off-target read whose size means little. The V and J genes are TRBV18 and TRBJ1-1; no clear D gene. Germline CDR1 reads KGHSH; CDR2 reads LQKENI. V dropped 2 bases and J dropped 0 bases, with 7 bases sitting between them. This CDR3 region has 14 residues. The CDR3 DNA follows: TGTGCCAGCTCACCAGAGGAAATGAACACTGAAGCTTTCTTT. Translated, it gives CASSPEEMNTEAFF.

In its sample, this clonotype was seen many times. This beta chain turned up in a library designed for alpha chains; as an off-target read, its abundance says little. The V and J genes are TRBV10-3 and TRBJ1-1; D remains ambiguous. Germline CDR1 reads ENHRY; CDR2 reads SYGVKD. The CDR3 loop spans 13 amino acids. The V and J ends lost 4 bases and 1 base respectively, with 7 bases between them. For the CDR3, the DNA is TGTGCCATCAGTGGCGCTGGGAACACTGAAGCTTTCTTT. This sequence encodes CAISGAGNTEAFF.

This clonotype was recorded many times. A library made for alpha chains picked up this beta chain off target, so its size means little. This sequence joins TRBV5-1 and TRBJ2-7; 8 bases are shared with TRBD1. The CDR3 is made up of 13 amino acids. Germline CDR1 SGHRS, CDR2 YFSETQ. J was trimmed by 5 bases and V by 4 bases; bases with no gene match: 5. The CDR3 bases are TGCGCCAGCAGCCCCTGGACAGGGAACGAGCAGTACTTC. Protein sequence: CASSPWTGNEQYF.

This clonotype has only a few counts. This beta chain is off target for a library built for alpha chains, so its abundance means little. The rearrangement uses TRBV7-2 and TRBJ2-3; 11 bases match TRBD2. Germline CDR1 reads SGHTA; CDR2 reads FQGNSA. J was trimmed by 0 bases and V by 3 bases; bases with no gene match: 14. This CDR3 is 20 amino acids long. The CDR3 region has the DNA TGTGCCAGCAGCTTTCCAGGAGGGGAGCCTAGCGGGGGGAGCACAGATACGCAGTATTTT. Translating it yields CASSFPGGEPSGGSTDTQYF.

This clonotype came up a few times. A library prepared for alpha chains yielded this beta chain as an off-target read; its size is of little meaning. The chain couples TRBV2 to TRBJ2-5; D possibly corresponds to TRBD1 (6 bases). V was pared by 6 bases and J by 2 bases, with 16 bases between. The CDR3 length is 15 residues. The germline V gene has CDR1 SNHLY and CDR2 FYNNEI. This CDR3 reads CASRENGTPQETQYF. DNA of the CDR3: TGTGCCAGCAGAGAGAACGGGACACCTCAAGAGACCCAGTACTTC.

In this sample, this clonotype turned up many times. This beta chain is a stray read from a library made for alpha chains; its abundance is not meaningful. This rearrangement joins TRBV2 to TRBJ2-3; the match to TRBD2 covers 8 bases. CDR3 length: 15 residues. V lost 7 bases, J lost 1 base, and 7 bases stayed unmatched. Germline V lookup: CDR1 SNHLY, CDR2 FYNNEI. The CDR3 reads CASKRVGLGTDTQYF. As DNA, the CDR3 is TGTGCCAGCAAGCGAGTGGGACTAGGCACAGATACGCAGTATTTT.

There are many counts of this clonotype. Found in a library prepared for alpha chains, this beta chain is an off-target read, and its abundance has little meaning. This rearrangement joins TRBV18 to TRBJ1-5; D possibly corresponds to TRBD1 (6 bases). The CDR3 has 16 amino acids. CDR1 and CDR2 from the germline V gene are KGHSH and LQKENI. Between the trimmed V and J ends, which lost 3 bases and 1 base, there was a span of 13 bases. CDR3 loop: CASSPKGVVSNQPQHF. The CDR3 nucleotides are TGTGCCAGCTCACCTAAGGGGGTAGTCAGCAATCAGCCCCAGCATTTT.

This clonotype was counted many times. The library was prepared for alpha chains; this beta chain is a stray read, so its frequency means little. The V gene is TRBV21-1, the J gene TRBJ1-6. TRBV21-1 counts as a pseudogene. This CDR3 spans 18 amino acids. In DNA form, the CDR3 reads TGTGCCAGCAGCAAAGGGTTACCACTCGGCGCCTATAATTCACCCCTCCACTTT. Translation: CASSKGLPLGAYNSPLHF.

This clonotype was seen ten or more times. For a library built for alpha chains, this beta chain is a stray read; little rests on its size. The J gene is TRBJ1-4, the V gene TRBV7-9; D gene uncertain. This CDR3 has 12 amino acids. Trimming removed 5 bases from V and 6 bases from J, with 7 bases in between. Germline assignment: CDR1 SEHNR and CDR2 FQNEAQ (reference sequence). DNA for the CDR3: TGTGCCAGCAGCCCTCCGGATGAAAAACTGTTTTTT. This codes for CASSPPDEKLFF.

In its sample, this clonotype was seen a few times. This beta chain is a stray sequence in a library constructed for alpha chains; its clone size is not meaningful. The chain has TRBV4-3 and TRBJ1-2; D possibly corresponds to TRBD1 (5 bases). Germline assignment: CDR1 LGHNA and CDR2 YSLEER. The CDR3 runs 17 residues. Trimming left V 0 bases short and J 4 bases short, with 18 bases between. Written as DNA, the CDR3 is TGCGCCAGCAGCCAAGATGGGGCGGGTGAGGCGGGCTATGGCTACACCTTC. Translating it yields CASSQDGAGEAGYGYTF.

This clonotype occurred many times. Found in a library prepared for alpha chains, this beta chain is an off-target read, and its abundance has little meaning. This chain links TRBV7-9 with TRBJ2-3; possibly TRBD2 for D (6 bases). V lost 5 bases, J lost 5 bases, and 20 bases lay in between. CDR3 size: 16 residues. CDR1 is SEHNR and CDR2 is FQNEAQ in the germline V gene (reference sequence). Written as DNA, the CDR3 is TGTGCCAGCAGCAACGTACTCGGGGAGGTGAGAGATACGCAGTATTTT. Protein: CASSNVLGEVRDTQYF.

The table lists this clonotype with many counts. Since the library was made to target alpha chains, this beta chain is a stray read and its abundance is not meaningful. The gene calls are TRBV23-1 and TRBJ2-7, with TRBD1 matching over 9 bases. TRBV23-1 falls under the ORF class, with uncertain function. Trimming at V came to 3 bases and at J to 6 bases, leaving 15 bases not matched to a gene. The CDR3 is made up of 17 amino acids. Here the CDR3 DNA reads TGCGCCAGCAGTCAGAGCCGACAGGGGGTTAATCGTGGCGAGCAGTACTTC. Residues: CASSQSRQGVNRGEQYF.

This clonotype occurred many times. This beta chain represents an off-target read in a library built for alpha chains; its size is of limited meaning. The V call is TRBV6-2 or TRBV6-3, the J call TRBJ2-6, with 9 positions matching TRBD1. Germline V lookup: CDR1 MNHEY, CDR2 SVGEGT. The CDR3 runs to 16 residues. V lost 4 bases to trimming and J lost 2 bases; unmatched junction nucleotides: 3. CDR3 sequence reads: CASSLQGATGANVLTF. In nucleotides, the CDR3 is TGTGCCAGCAGTTTACAGGGGGCAACTGGGGCCAACGTCCTGACTTTC.